These 6 T cell receptor beta chains came from one sample sequenced in a study of cytomegalovirus exposure and HLA in healthy donors. With 60 Vbeta and 13 Jbeta primers, the PCR was carried out. Sequencing was performed with immunoSEQ multiplex PCR; in TCRdb, only in-frame clones are kept and a portion is missing. Of roughly 89,000 clones listed, more than 75% are singletons. The sample was PBMCs. The receptors originated from a man aged 18 to 30 in good health and CMV-seronegative.

The V and J genes are TRBV5-1 and TRBJ1-2; 9 bases map to TRBD1. The ends lost 0 bases at V and 4 bases at J; junction bases unmatched: 1. CDR1 SGHRS and CDR2 YFSETQ come from the germline V gene. CDR3 size: 14 residues. This CDR3 reads CASSLGGQGYGYTF. CDR3 DNA: TGCGCCAGCAGCTTGGGGGGACAGGGCTATGGCTACACCTTC.

V usage is TRBV18 and J usage is TRBJ1-1, with a possible D match to TRBD1 (5 bases). The V end lost 3 bases, the J end lost 0 bases, and 5 bases lay between the germline ends. The CDR3 has 13 amino acids. Germline V lookup: CDR1 KGHSH, CDR2 LQKENI. The CDR3 coding sequence is TGTGCCAGCTCACCGGACATGAACACTGAAGCTTTCTTT. It translates to CASSPDMNTEAFF.

The gene calls are TRBV2 and TRBJ1-1; a weak D match, TRBD1 (5 bases). The CDR3 has 17 amino acids. Germline values: CDR1 SNHLY, CDR2 FYNNEI. The V gene lost 7 bases and the J gene lost 0 bases, with 21 bases spanning the gap. The CDR3 DNA follows: TGTGCCAGCACTTTTAGCGGGGGGGACTTAGTGAACACTGAAGCTTTCTTT. It specifies CASTFSGGDLVNTEAFF.

The rearrangement joins TRBV2 to TRBJ2-5; a weak D match, TRBD2 (5 bases). The CDR3 runs 13 residues. The V gene's germline CDR1 is SNHLY and CDR2 FYNNEI. The V end lost 7 bases, the J end lost 4 bases, and 13 bases lay between the germline ends. Here the CDR3 DNA reads TGTGCCAGCACTTTAGCGTTCCGAGAGACCCAGTACTTC. Its translation is CASTLAFRETQYF. Full variable domain (remainder filled in from reference TRBV2 and TRBJ2-5): EPEVTQTPSHQVTQMGQEVILRCVPISNHLYFYWYRQILGQKVEFLVSFYNNEISEKSEIFDDQFSVERPDGSNFTLKIRSTKLEDSAMYFCASTLAFRETQYFGPGTRLLVL.

The chain recombines TRBV5-1 with TRBJ1-2; 9 bases fit TRBD1. The CDR3 consists of 14 residues. Germline V gene data show CDR1 as SGHRS and CDR2 as YFSETQ. V was clipped by 1 base and J by 7 bases; unmatched bases: 5. CDR3 protein: CASSLWGQGGGYTF. The DNA for the CDR3 is TGCGCCAGCAGCTTGTGGGGACAGGGAGGTGGCTACACCTTC.

The V call is TRBV5-8, the J call TRBJ1-5; weak D call: TRBD1 (5 bases). V was cut by 2 bases and J by 7 bases, with 7 bases left in between. The CDR3 spans 12 residues. Germline V lookup: CDR1 SGHTS, CDR2 YDEGEE. CDR3 nucleotides: TGTGCCAGCAGCTTACAGGAGCAGCCCCAGCATTTT. Its protein is CASSLQEQPQHF.